This T cell receptor beta chain was recovered during a study of cytomegalovirus exposure and HLA in healthy donors. Germline V gene data show CDR1 as SGHDT and CDR2 as YYEEEE. V dropped 2 bases and J dropped 1 base, with 13 bases sitting between them. The CDR3 runs 15 residues. For this clone: Antigen unknown.

60 Vbeta and 13 Jbeta primers were used in PCR. Profiled with immunoSEQ multiplex PCR; TCRdb holds only in-frame clones, not every one. This table lists about 150,000 clones. Findings and caveats of the study: One variant, a missense change in DCLRE1C, was linked in a later analysis to TCR beta V- and J-gene trimming. The classifier reportedly diagnosed cytomegalovirus status with high specificity and sensitivity.

Sequences were obtained from PBMCs. V and J are TRBV5-6 and TRBJ2-7; D might be TRBD1 (6 bases). The receptor was derived from a man aged 25 to 40 in good health and CMV-seronegative. The CDR3 sequence is CASSLGQNPSYEQYF. The DNA of the CDR3 is TGTGCCAGCAGCTTAGGACAGAATCCTTCCTACGAGCAGTACTTC.